This passage covers 25 T cell receptor beta chains from one sample sequenced in a study of vaccination and CD4 T cells after COVID-19. For these receptors, no antigen is known. With the Oncomine TCR Beta short-read assay, DNA from cultured CD4+ T cells was sequenced. TCRdb called the PCR reads again in MiXCR, with one record for every CDR3 protein. The table shows 20,000 to 25,000 distinct CDR3 sequences, with 54% occurring only once. Treatment: roughly 10-day PBMC culture with coronavirus spike peptide pools or control peptides (ViraFEST assay). Sequences were obtained from CD4+ T cells from blood, cultured in vitro. These receptor sequences come from a human donor who had recovered from COVID-19.

The chain links TRBV20-1 to TRBJ1-1, with a weak D call TRBD1 (6 bases). The CDR3 runs 14 residues. Germline V gene sequence: CDR1 DFQATT, CDR2 SNEGSKA (reference sequence). With 6 bases removed from V and 5 bases from J, the gap between germline ends came to 19 bases. The CDR3 DNA sequence: TGCAGTGCCAGCCCACAGGGAGTGTGGACTGAAGCTTTCTTT. Translating gives CSASPQGVWTEAFF.

This sequence joins TRBV20-1 and TRBJ2-2, with TRBD1 as a possible D gene (5 bases). The CDR3 runs 14 residues. Germline CDR1 reads DFQATT; CDR2 reads SNEGSKA (reference sequence). V lost 5 bases and J 0 bases, leaving 10 bases between the germline ends. The CDR3 bases are TGCAGTGCTCCACAGGTCGCGAACACCGGGGAGCTGTTTTTT. Amino acid sequence: CSAPQVANTGELFF.

The chain links TRBV12-3 or TRBV12-4 to TRBJ1-1; 7 nucleotides agree with TRBD1. The CDR3 has 15 amino acids. V was clipped by 1 base and J by 4 bases; unmatched bases: 6. The CDR3 loop is CASSLVVRGSTEAFF. The DNA of the CDR3 is TGTGCCAGCAGTTTAGTGGTCAGGGGGTCCACTGAAGCTTTCTTT.

This clonotype was counted a few times. The gene calls are TRBV20-1 and TRBJ1-2, with a possible D match to TRBD1 (6 bases). This CDR3 is built from 13 residues. The germline V and J ends were trimmed by 7 bases and 5 bases, with 17 bases remaining between them. Germline V CDR1 and CDR2: DFQATT, SNEGSKA (reference sequence). The CDR3: CSVRRGATYGYTF. The CDR3 nucleotides read TGCAGTGTTCGCCGGGGGGCCACTTATGGCTACACCTTC.

This chain joins TRBV7-3 and TRBJ1-1; D perhaps matches TRBD1 (5 bases). Germline-derived CDR1 and CDR2 are SGHTA and FQGTGA. This CDR3 spans 15 amino acids. Trimming removed 6 bases at V and 0 bases at J, with 14 bases between. CDR3 nucleotide sequence: TGTGCCAGCAGAGAGGGGACGTTATTGAACACTGAAGCTTTCTTT. Translating it yields CASREGTLLNTEAFF.

The DNA for the CDR3 is TGTGCCAGCAGTTACCGATTGACTAGCATGGAGACCCAGTACTTC. Its translation is CASSYRLTSMETQYF. V gene TRBV6-2 or TRBV6-3 combines with J gene TRBJ2-5; TRBD2 matches at 7 bases. V lost 2 bases, J lost 5 bases, and 8 bases stayed unmatched. CDR3 length: 15 residues. Per the germline V gene, CDR1 is MNHEY and CDR2 is SVGEGT.

The chain joins TRBV10-2 to TRBJ2-1; D is uncertain. This CDR3 is built from 15 residues. Trimming removed 0 bases at V and 6 bases at J, with 12 bases between. Germline CDR1 reads WSHSY; CDR2 reads SAAADI. This CDR3 reads CASSESAFSFNEQFF. The CDR3 DNA is TGCGCCAGCAGTGAGTCGGCCTTCTCGTTCAATGAGCAGTTCTTC.

This clonotype occurred a few times. V gene TRBV2 combines with J gene TRBJ1-2; 8 nucleotides match TRBD1. J was trimmed by 8 bases and V by 6 bases; bases with no gene match: 14. This CDR3 contains 15 residues. Per germline, CDR1 SNHLY and CDR2 FYNNEI. The CDR3 region is CASSPGQAPQEGYTF. DNA for the CDR3: TGTGCCAGCAGCCCGGGACAGGCCCCGCAGGAGGGCTACACCTTC.

As regards this clonotype: A read error may produce the germline difference seen at one junction end. The chain has TRBV11-3 and TRBJ2-5, with a tentative D call TRBD2 (6 bases). In germline, CDR1 is SGHNT, CDR2 YENEEA. The CDR3 loop spans 17 amino acids. The CDR3 DNA sequence: TGTGCCAGCACCTTACGAGCTGTGGGGACTCTCGGGGAGACCCAGTACTTC. Translated: CASTLRAVGTLGETQYF.

The chain employs TRBV21-1 and TRBJ2-3; the table's TRBD2 call for D was not verified on the DNA. TRBV21-1 is noted as a pseudogene. CDR3 size: 19 residues. The CDR3 loop is CASSKVLHRSCVGTDTQYF. CDR3 bases: TGTGCCAGCAGCAAAGTCCTCCACCGGTCATGTGTTGGCACAGATACGCAGTATTTT.

The J gene is TRBJ2-7, the V gene TRBV11-2; 7 bases line up with TRBD1. CDR3 length: 18 amino acids. Trimming cost V 3 bases and J 3 bases; bases outside gene matches: 17. Germline CDR1 SGHAT, CDR2 FQNNGV. CDR3 DNA sequence: TGTGCCAGCAGCTTCGTACAGGGGCAACCCTCCTTCTACTACGAGCAGTACTTC. It translates to CASSFVQGQPSFYYEQYF.

The chain couples TRBV5-1 to TRBJ1-6; TRBD1 might be the D (6 bases). The V end was cut by 0 bases, the J end by 9 bases, with 16 bases between. The CDR3 contains 16 residues. CDR1 and CDR2 (germline): SGHRS, YFSETQ. The DNA for the CDR3 is TGCGCCAGCAGCTTGGGGCAGGGGAGCCTAGGTTCACCCCTCCACTTT. It translates to CASSLGQGSLGSPLHF.

V gene TRBV7-2 combines with J gene TRBJ1-4; D is uncertain. The CDR3 consists of 12 residues. Per germline, CDR1 SGHTA and CDR2 FQGNSA. Trimming shortened V by 5 bases and J by 3 bases, and 4 bases separated the two germline ends. The chain's CDR3 is CASSRPNEKLFF. Here the CDR3 DNA reads TGTGCCAGCAGCCGTCCTAATGAAAAACTGTTTTTT. The complete variable domain, with remaining parts taken from reference TRBV7-2 and TRBJ1-4, reads GAGVSQSPSNKVTEKGKDVELRCDPISGHTALYWYRQSLGQGLEFLIYFQGNSAPDKSGLPSDRFSAERTGGSVSTLTIQRTQQEDSAVYLCASSRPNEKLFFGSGTQLSVL.

V gene TRBV20-1 combines with J gene TRBJ2-3; tentative D call: TRBD2 (6 bases). CDR1 is DFQATT and CDR2 is SNEGSKA in the germline V gene (reference sequence). Between the trimmed V and J ends, which lost 2 bases and 6 bases, there was a span of 18 bases. The CDR3 consists of 15 residues. The CDR3 DNA is TGCAGTGCTAGAAGGGACTCCGGTTGGGGGGATACGCAGTATTTT. Protein product: CSARRDSGWGDTQYF.

The J gene is TRBJ2-1, the V gene TRBV19; the D call may be TRBD1 or TRBD2 (5 bases each). CDR3 size: 15 residues. The ends were cut back, 8 bases at V and 0 bases at J, with 14 bases in the middle. Germline V gives CDR1 LNHDA, CDR2 SQIVND (reference sequence). CDR3 sequence (DNA): TGTGCCAGTCAGGGCGGACTCAGCTCCTACAATGAGCAGTTCTTC. Its translation: CASQGGLSSYNEQFF. The full variable domain, completed using reference TRBV19 and TRBJ2-1, is DGGITQSPKYLFRKEGQNVTLSCEQNLNHDAMYWYRQDPGQGLRLIYYSQIVNDFQKGDIAEGYSVSREKKESFPLTVTSAQKNPTAFYLCASQGGLSSYNEQFFGPGTRLTVL.

The chain recombines TRBV20-1 with TRBJ2-2; the match to TRBD2 covers 10 bases. The germline V gene has CDR1 DFQATT and CDR2 SNEGSKA (reference sequence). This CDR3 spans 16 amino acids. V dropped 3 bases and J dropped 5; count of bases not matched to a gene: 9. CDR3 DNA sequence: TGCAGTGCTAGTGGGCTAGCGGGAGTTAGGACCGGGGAGCTGTTTTTT. Protein product: CSASGLAGVRTGELFF.

The chain is built from TRBV27 and TRBJ2-6; TRBD1 matches at 9 bases. V was clipped by 5 bases and J by 8 bases; unmatched bases: 13. CDR1 and CDR2 (germline): MNHEY, SMNVEV (reference sequence). This CDR3 has 17 residues. DNA for the CDR3: TGTGCCAGCAGTCCTGGGACAGGGATGACCGGGCCCAACGTCCTGACTTTC. This encodes CASSPGTGMTGPNVLTF.

The chain has TRBV4-2 and TRBJ2-5, with a tentative D call TRBD1 (7 bases). Deletions cut 4 bases from V and 1 base from J, with 19 bases between. Germline CDR1 LGHNA, CDR2 YNFKEQ. CDR3 size: 17 residues. The CDR3 region has the DNA TGTGCCAGCAGCCCCCAGGGGGGCGGTAGCGGCCAAGAGACCCAGTACTTC. Amino acid sequence: CASSPQGGGSGQETQYF.

V and J are TRBV5-8 and TRBJ2-5; 9 bases fit TRBD1. CDR3 length: 13 residues. The J segment lost 5 bases and the V segment lost 4 bases, leaving 3 bases of the junction unmatched. The germline V gene has CDR1 SGHTS and CDR2 YDEGEE. Here the CDR3 reads CASSLDRGETQYF. In nucleotides, the CDR3 is TGTGCCAGCAGCCTGGACAGGGGCGAGACCCAGTACTTC.

The chain carries TRBV6-5 and TRBJ1-1, with D uncertain. The CDR3 contains 15 residues. Germline lookup yields CDR1 MNHEY and CDR2 SVGAGI. Trimming left V 2 bases short and J 1 base short, with 11 bases between. In DNA, the CDR3 is TGTGCCAGCAGTTACGATCAGGACTCGAACACTGAAGCTTTCTTT. Translation gives CASSYDQDSNTEAFF.

The chain employs TRBV2 and TRBJ1-6; no clear D. The CDR3 spans 13 residues. V was clipped by 10 bases and J by 5 bases, with 12 bases between them. Germline lookup yields CDR1 SNHLY and CDR2 FYNNEI. CDR3 protein: CATTGRNNSPLHF. The CDR3 DNA is TGTGCCACCACGGGCCGCAATAATTCACCCCTCCACTTT.

This clonotype was observed a single time. V gene TRBV27 combines with J gene TRBJ2-1; TRBD2 matches 7 bases. CDR3 length: 14 amino acids. Germline V gene lookup returns CDR1 MNHEY and CDR2 SMNVEV (reference sequence). The V and J ends lost 8 bases and 6 bases, in that order; junction bases with no gene match: 10. CDR3 region: CASYGLAASNEQFF. CDR3 coding DNA: TGTGCCAGCTACGGGCTAGCGGCATCCAATGAGCAGTTCTTC.

The chain uses TRBV21-1 and TRBJ2-7; the D segment call TRBD1 is taken from the table without a DNA check. TRBV21-1 is noted as a pseudogene. The CDR3 contains 16 residues. This chain's CDR3 is CASSLARDSSSYEQYF. The CDR3 region has the DNA TGTGCCAGCAGCCTCGCCCGGGACAGTAGTTCCTACGAGCAGTACTTC.

This clonotype was seen more than once but under ten times. V gene TRBV5-1 combines with J gene TRBJ2-5, with 7 bases aligning to TRBD1. This CDR3 contains 15 residues. Per germline, CDR1 SGHRS and CDR2 YFSETQ. J gave up 4 bases and V 1 base, and 7 bases lay outside the gene matches. CDR3 nucleotide sequence: TGCGCCAGCAGCTTGACAGGGGTAGGGGGAGAGACCCAGTACTTC. Amino acids: CASSLTGVGGETQYF.

To note about this clonotype: At one end, the junction sequence differs from germline, possibly due to a read error. The J gene is TRBJ1-1, the V gene TRBV6-1, with D unclear. The CDR3 has 10 residues. Germline values: CDR1 MNHNS, CDR2 SASEGT. The CDR3 DNA sequence: TGTGCCAGCAGTGAACTCGAACCGCACTTT. This encodes CASSELEPHF.